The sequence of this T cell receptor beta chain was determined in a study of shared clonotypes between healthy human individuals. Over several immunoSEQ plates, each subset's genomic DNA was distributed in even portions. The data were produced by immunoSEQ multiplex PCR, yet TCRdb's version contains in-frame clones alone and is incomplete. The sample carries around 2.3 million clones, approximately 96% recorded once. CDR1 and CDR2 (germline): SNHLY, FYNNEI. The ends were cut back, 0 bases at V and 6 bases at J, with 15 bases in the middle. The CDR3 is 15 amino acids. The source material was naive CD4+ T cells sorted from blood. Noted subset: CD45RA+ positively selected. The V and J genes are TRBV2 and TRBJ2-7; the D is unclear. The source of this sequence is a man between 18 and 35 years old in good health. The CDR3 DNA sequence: TGTGCCAGCAGTGAAGCGATTGAGAAGGGTCGCGAGCAGTACTTC. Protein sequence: CASSEAIEKGREQYF.